Given below is one T cell receptor (beta chain) in context. Its target is not known. Each cDNA got a UMI-containing oligo ligated at its 3' end. An equimolar mix of RC1.1 and RC1.2 primed the beta chain across TRBC1 and TRBC2. TCRdb re-called the UMI-ligation and nested PCR reads through MiXCR, storing one row per CDR3 protein. The repertoire includes fewer than 50,000 distinct CDR3 sequences, around a tenth of them detected once, and around 9.3% sits in the top ten. This sample stems from a study of quantifying T cell responses using KT2 cells. Looking at the study overall: TCR alpha and beta constant-region primers primed reverse transcription of RNA.

The sample is PBMC spiked with counted cells of clone KT2. The CDR3 is made up of 13 amino acids. Germline V gene sequence: CDR1 WSHSY, CDR2 SAAADI. Trimming left V 2 bases short and J 5 bases short, with 7 bases between. Broader study findings: At about one KT2 cell per 100,000 PBMC, KT2 sequences were still detected.

The clonotype originates from a human donor. The chain carries TRBV10-2 and TRBJ1-3, with D uncertain. Sample: PBMCs spiked with cells of the T cell clone KT2. The CDR3 nucleotides are TGCGCCAGCAGTGAGAGGAGAAGAAACACCATATATTTT. Amino acids: CASSERRRNTIYF.